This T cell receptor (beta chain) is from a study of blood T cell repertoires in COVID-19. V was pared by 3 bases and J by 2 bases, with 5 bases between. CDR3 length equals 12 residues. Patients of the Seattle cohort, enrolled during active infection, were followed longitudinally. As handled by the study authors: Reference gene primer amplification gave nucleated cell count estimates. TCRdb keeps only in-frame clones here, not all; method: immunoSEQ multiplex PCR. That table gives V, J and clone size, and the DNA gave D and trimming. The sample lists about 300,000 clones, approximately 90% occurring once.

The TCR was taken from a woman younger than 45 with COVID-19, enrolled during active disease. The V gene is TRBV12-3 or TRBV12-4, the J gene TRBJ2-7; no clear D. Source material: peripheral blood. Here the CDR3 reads CASSFPAYEQYF. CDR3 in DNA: TGTGCCAGCAGTTTTCCTGCCTACGAGCAGTACTTC.